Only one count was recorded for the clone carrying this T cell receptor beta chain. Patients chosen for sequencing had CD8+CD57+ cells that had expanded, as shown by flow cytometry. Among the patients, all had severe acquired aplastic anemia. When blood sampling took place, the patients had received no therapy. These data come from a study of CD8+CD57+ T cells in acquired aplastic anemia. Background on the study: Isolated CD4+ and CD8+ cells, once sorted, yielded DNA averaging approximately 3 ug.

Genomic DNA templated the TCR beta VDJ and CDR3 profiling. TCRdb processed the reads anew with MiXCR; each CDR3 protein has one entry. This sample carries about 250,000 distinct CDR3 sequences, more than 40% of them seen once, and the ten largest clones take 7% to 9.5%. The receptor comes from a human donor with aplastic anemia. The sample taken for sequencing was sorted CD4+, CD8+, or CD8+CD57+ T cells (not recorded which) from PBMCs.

The CDR3 coding sequence is TGTGCCACCAGACAGGAAGAGACCCAGTACTTC. This encodes CATRQEETQYF. V gene TRBV15 combines with J gene TRBJ2-5; D perhaps matches TRBD1 (5 bases). The CDR3 has 11 amino acids. Germline-derived CDR1 and CDR2 are LNHNV and YYDKDF (reference sequence). The V end lost 6 bases, the J end lost 3 bases, and 5 bases lay between the germline ends.